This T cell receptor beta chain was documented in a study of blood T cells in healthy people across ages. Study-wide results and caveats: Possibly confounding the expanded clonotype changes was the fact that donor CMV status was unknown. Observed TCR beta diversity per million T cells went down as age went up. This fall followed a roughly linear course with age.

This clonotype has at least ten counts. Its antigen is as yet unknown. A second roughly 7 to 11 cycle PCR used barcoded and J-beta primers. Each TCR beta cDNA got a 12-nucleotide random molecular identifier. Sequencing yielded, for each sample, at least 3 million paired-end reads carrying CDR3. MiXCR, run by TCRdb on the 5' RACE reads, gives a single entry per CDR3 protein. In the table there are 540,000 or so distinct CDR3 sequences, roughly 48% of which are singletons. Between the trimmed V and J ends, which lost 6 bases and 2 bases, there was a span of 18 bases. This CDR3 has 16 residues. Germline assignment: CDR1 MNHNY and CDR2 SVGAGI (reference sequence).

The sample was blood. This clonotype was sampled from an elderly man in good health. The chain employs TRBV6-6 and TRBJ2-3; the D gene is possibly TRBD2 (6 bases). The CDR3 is CASSLGGVRDTDTQYF. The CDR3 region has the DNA TGTGCCAGCAGCCTAGGAGGGGTAAGGGACACAGATACGCAGTATTTT.